These T cell receptor beta chains were read from a single sample in a study of blood T cell repertoires in COVID-19. Method: immunoSEQ multiplex PCR; TCRdb's copy keeps in-frame clones and lacks some. The data contain some 200,000 clones, roughly 80% of them singletons. Sequencing was carried out using peripheral blood. The origin of the receptors is a man aged 25-45 years with active or convalescent COVID-19. Each CDR3 is given with its conserved first and last residue. D genes are given only for firm matches. Rows may omit the clone size; those that give it use once, few, many or a size class.

J,V,size,D,CDR3,DNA
TRBJ2-1,TRBV4-1,NA,TRBD2,CASSQDGWGLGVAYNEQFF,TGCGCCAGCAGCCAAGATGGGTGGGGACTAGGAGTGGCCTACAATGAGCAGTTCTTC
TRBJ1-6,TRBV4-1,NA,TRBD1,CASSQEGTGVIYNSPLHF,TGCGCCAGCAGCCAAGAGGGAACAGGGGTTATCTATAATTCACCCCTCCACTTT
TRBJ2-7,TRBV21-1,NA,NA,CASSKGRGRRGEQYF,TGTGCCAGCAGCAAAGGCAGGGGCCGGCGAGGCGAGCAGTACTTC
TRBJ1-6,TRBV7-9,NA,TRBD1,CASSLVRTGDSPLHF,TGTGCCAGCAGCTTAGTGAGGACAGGGGATTCACCCCTCCACTTT
TRBJ2-7,TRBV30,NA,TRBD2,CAWSVQGSGRAYEQYF,TGTGCCTGGAGTGTACAAGGCAGCGGGAGGGCCTACGAGCAGTACTTC
TRBJ2-2,TRBV7-2,NA,NA,CASSIRATGELFF,TGTGCCAGCAGCATCCGAGCTACCGGGGAGCTGTTTTTT
TRBJ2-5,TRBV6-2/TRBV6-3,NA,NA,CASSYLTLGETQYF,TGTGCCAGCAGTTACTTGACTTTGGGTGAGACCCAGTACTTC
TRBJ2-2,TRBV9,once,NA,CASSVTGQPLNTGELFF,TGTGCCAGCAGCGTAACCGGACAGCCACTTAACACCGGGGAGCTGTTTTTT
TRBJ1-2,TRBV12-3/TRBV12-4,NA,NA,CASREQGNYGYTF,TGTGCCAGCAGGGAACAGGGCAACTATGGCTACACCTTC
TRBJ1-2,TRBV30,NA,NA,CAWSSRGDGGYTF,TGTGCCTGGAGTAGTAGGGGCGATGGTGGCTACACCTTC
TRBJ1-2,TRBV6-1,NA,NA,CASSEALRGGNSNYGYTF,TGTGCCAGCAGTGAAGCGCTTCGTGGAGGGAACTCTAACTATGGCTACACCTTC
TRBJ1-5,TRBV12-3/TRBV12-4,NA,NA,CASTTTNQPQHF,TGTGCCAGCACAACGACTAATCAGCCCCAGCATTTT
TRBJ1-1,TRBV3-1/TRBV3-2,NA,NA,CASSPFAGKGEAFF,TGTGCCAGCAGCCCCTTCGCAGGGAAGGGTGAAGCTTTCTTT
TRBJ2-5,TRBV7-7,NA,NA,CASSTGSETQYF,TGTGCTAGCAGCACAGGGTCCGAGACCCAGTACTTC
TRBJ2-3,TRBV7-2,NA,TRBD2,CASSLRTSGYTDTQYF,TGTGCCAGCAGCTTAAGGACTAGCGGCTACACAGATACGCAGTATTTT
TRBJ1-5,TRBV30,NA,NA,CAWRTQEGQPQHF,TGTGCCTGGAGAACGCAGGAGGGTCAGCCCCAGCATTTT
TRBJ1-4,TRBV13,NA,NA,CASSLRGEKLFF,TGTGCCAGCAGCTTAAGGGGTGAAAAACTGTTTTTT
TRBJ2-1,TRBV4-1,NA,TRBD2,CASSQGGLAASSYNEQFF,TGCGCCAGCAGCCAAGGCGGACTAGCGGCGAGCTCCTACAATGAGCAGTTCTTC
TRBJ2-3,TRBV2,NA,TRBD2,CASSPRTSGSGTQYF,TGTGCCAGCAGTCCTAGGACTAGCGGGAGTGGTACGCAGTATTTT
TRBJ2-7,TRBV11-3,NA,TRBD1,CASSLVRGPGEQYF,TGTGCCAGCAGCTTAGTAAGGGGGCCCGGCGAGCAGTACTTC
TRBJ1-5,TRBV27,NA,TRBD1,CASSREGRGDQPQHF,TGTGCCAGCAGTCGAGAGGGCAGGGGGGACCAGCCCCAGCATTTT
TRBJ1-5,TRBV6-1,NA,NA,CASSELGGSSNQPQHF,TGTGCCAGCAGTGAACTGGGGGGGAGTAGCAATCAGCCCCAGCATTTT
TRBJ1-2,TRBV5-1,once,NA,CASSLDLGAYGYTF,TGCGCCAGCAGCTTGGATTTGGGGGCCTATGGCTACACCTTC
TRBJ1-2,TRBV12-5,NA,NA,CASGPSGVNYGYTF,TGTGCTAGTGGACCTTCCGGGGTGAACTATGGCTACACCTTC
TRBJ1-2,TRBV12-3/TRBV12-4,NA,NA,CASSLGQIYGYTF,TGTGCCAGCAGTTTAGGGCAGATCTATGGCTACACCTTC
TRBJ2-7,TRBV18,NA,TRBD2,CASSLRTSGSPYEQYF,TGTGCCAGCTCCCTTCGGACTAGCGGGAGTCCCTACGAGCAGTACTTC
TRBJ2-7,TRBV13,NA,NA,CASSPERTAEQYF,TGTGCCAGCAGCCCAGAAAGGACAGCAGAGCAGTACTTC
TRBJ2-5,TRBV30,NA,TRBD2,CAWSVSGGGETQYF,TGTGCCTGGAGTGTGTCGGGAGGAGGAGAGACCCAGTACTTC
TRBJ1-1,TRBV6-5,NA,TRBD1,CASSYAGGSTEAFF,TGTGCCAGCAGTTATGCAGGGGGCTCCACTGAAGCTTTCTTT
TRBJ2-6,TRBV18,NA,NA,CASSLDSSGANVLTF,TGTGCCAGCTCTCTCGACTCCTCTGGGGCCAACGTCCTGACTTTC
TRBJ1-4,TRBV10-1,NA,TRBD1,CASSTGTGNEKLFF,TGCGCCAGCAGCACCGGGACAGGCAATGAAAAACTGTTTTTT
TRBJ2-5,TRBV13,NA,TRBD2,CASSSPGLAGAETQYF,TGTGCCAGCAGCTCCCCGGGACTAGCGGGGGCAGAGACCCAGTACTTC
TRBJ1-1,TRBV14,NA,NA,CASSQVGGAGNTEAFF,TGTGCCAGCAGCCAAGTCGGAGGGGCAGGGAACACTGAAGCTTTCTTT
TRBJ2-7,TRBV10-2,NA,TRBD1,CASRTGGYEQYF,TGCGCCAGCAGGACAGGGGGGTACGAGCAGTACTTC
TRBJ1-4,TRBV10-3,NA,NA,CAISERETNEKLFF,TGTGCCATCAGTGAACGAGAAACTAATGAAAAACTGTTTTTT
TRBJ2-1,TRBV3-1/TRBV3-2,NA,TRBD2,CASSQEVATLAGGAAEQFF,TGTGCCAGCAGCCAAGAGGTGGCGACTCTAGCGGGAGGGGCCGCTGAGCAGTTCTTC
TRBJ2-1,TRBV3-1/TRBV3-2,NA,NA,CASSQRGLEQFF,TGTGCCAGCAGCCAAAGGGGACTTGAGCAGTTCTTC
TRBJ1-1,TRBV28,NA,NA,CASSPRDLNTEAFF,TGTGCCAGCAGTCCCCGGGACTTGAACACTGAAGCTTTCTTT
TRBJ1-1,TRBV28,NA,NA,CASSEATEAFF,TGTGCCAGCAGTGAAGCGACTGAAGCTTTCTTT
TRBJ2-1,TRBV5-1,once,TRBD1,CASSLGQGAVYNEQFF,TGCGCCAGCAGCTTGGGACAGGGGGCTGTTTACAATGAGCAGTTCTTC
TRBJ1-2,TRBV28,NA,TRBD1,CASSPGGTNYGYTF,TGTGCCAGCAGTCCAGGGGGGACGAACTATGGCTACACCTTC
TRBJ1-2,TRBV4-1,NA,NA,CASSQRTARSNYGYTF,TGCGCCAGCAGCCAACGCACAGCCCGTTCTAACTATGGCTACACCTTC
TRBJ1-4,TRBV7-8,NA,NA,CASSLEVGVANEKLFF,TGTGCCAGCAGCTTGGAAGTCGGGGTAGCTAATGAAAAACTGTTTTTT
TRBJ2-3,TRBV11-2,NA,TRBD2,CASSLLAGAMDTQYF,TGTGCCAGCAGCTTGCTAGCGGGGGCTATGGATACGCAGTATTTT
TRBJ2-5,TRBV6-1,NA,TRBD2,CASSVAPGGRGETQYF,TGTGCCAGCAGTGTCGCCCCGGGGGGGCGAGGAGAGACCCAGTACTTC
TRBJ2-1,TRBV4-3,NA,TRBD2,CASSRDTGLAGAYNEQFF,TGCGCCAGCAGCCGGGACACTGGACTAGCGGGAGCCTACAATGAGCAGTTCTTC
TRBJ1-2,TRBV5-8,NA,NA,CASSLRFGQGGGSNYGYTF,TGTGCCAGCAGCTTGCGATTCGGGCAGGGTGGTGGAAGTAACTATGGCTACACCTTC
TRBJ2-3,TRBV4-2,once,TRBD2,CASRGRGNSVDTQYF,TGTGCCAGCAGGGGGCGGGGGAACTCCGTTGATACGCAGTATTTT
TRBJ2-1,TRBV6-4,NA,TRBD2,CASSSTSGKGNEQFF,TGTGCCAGCAGTTCGACTAGCGGGAAGGGAAATGAGCAGTTCTTC
TRBJ2-6,TRBV10-3,NA,NA,CAISGLSGANVLTF,TGTGCCATCAGTGGTCTCTCTGGGGCCAACGTCCTGACTTTC
TRBJ1-6,TRBV6-5,NA,NA,CASISTGGNSPLHF,TGTGCCAGCATTTCGACAGGCGGTAATTCACCCCTCCACTTT
TRBJ2-5,TRBV19,NA,NA,CASSEAQGRKETQYF,TGTGCCAGTAGTGAAGCACAGGGAAGGAAGGAGACCCAGTACTTC
TRBJ1-2,TRBV7-3,NA,NA,CASSREWLQGYGYTF,TGTGCCAGCAGCCGAGAGTGGCTACAGGGCTATGGCTACACCTTC
TRBJ2-1,TRBV9,NA,NA,CASSGGAADEQFF,TGTGCCAGCAGTGGGGGGGCCGCGGATGAGCAGTTCTTC
TRBJ1-1,TRBV5-1,NA,TRBD1,CASSTDRGFAEAFF,TGCGCCAGCAGCACGGACAGGGGATTTGCTGAAGCTTTCTTT
TRBJ2-4,TRBV12-3/TRBV12-4,NA,NA,CASSLRRNIQYF,TGTGCCAGCAGTTTACGCAGAAACATTCAGTACTTC
TRBJ2-5,TRBV10-3,NA,NA,CAISESRTEETQYF,TGTGCCATCAGTGAGAGCCGGACAGAAGAGACCCAGTACTTC